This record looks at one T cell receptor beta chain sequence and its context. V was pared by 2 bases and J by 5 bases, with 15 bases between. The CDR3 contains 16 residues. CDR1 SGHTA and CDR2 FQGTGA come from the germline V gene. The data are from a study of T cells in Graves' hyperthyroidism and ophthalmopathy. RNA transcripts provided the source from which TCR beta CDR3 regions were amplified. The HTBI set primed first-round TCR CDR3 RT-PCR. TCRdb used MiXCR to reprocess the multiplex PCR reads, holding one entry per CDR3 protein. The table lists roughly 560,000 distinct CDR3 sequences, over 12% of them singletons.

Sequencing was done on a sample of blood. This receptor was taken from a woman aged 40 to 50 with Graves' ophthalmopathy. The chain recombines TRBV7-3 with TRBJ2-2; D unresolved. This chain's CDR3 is CASSLYGSKETGELFF. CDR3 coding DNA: TGTGCCAGCAGCTTATACGGTTCCAAGGAGACCGGGGAGCTGTTTTTT.